This T cell receptor beta chain emerged from a study of blood T cell repertoires in COVID-19. Study at large: Nucleic acid was either cDNA or gDNA, and it came from T cells, B-cell-depleted T cells, or PBMCs.

Only in-frame clones appear in the TCRdb table, and some are missing; sequencing was by immunoSEQ multiplex PCR. The repertoire holds over 350,000 clones, with about 85% as singletons. V lost 5 bases to trimming and J lost 7 bases, with 21 bases between them. Germline V gene lookup returns CDR1 SGHTA and CDR2 FQGNSA. The CDR3 covers 17 residues. Recruits, aged roughly 18 to 90 years, lived in 24 US areas. Self-reported history from a screening survey and questionnaire set each donor's cohort. The sample taken for sequencing was PBMCs or T cells enriched from blood (not recorded which). This sequence joins TRBV7-2 and TRBJ1-6; D is perhaps TRBD1 (6 bases). The receptor was derived from a woman aged 18-29 years with acute COVID-19. The CDR3 coding sequence is TGTGCCAGCAGCCAACGACAGGACTCCTTCCGAAATTCACCCCTCCACTTT. Its protein product is CASSQRQDSFRNSPLHF.